The 20 T cell receptor beta chains in this list originate from one sample, sequenced in a study of cytomegalovirus exposure and HLA in healthy donors. The PCR had 60 Vbeta and 13 Jbeta primers. Sequenced by immunoSEQ multiplex PCR; TCRdb stores in-frame clones only, minus some. The data hold 75,000 to 90,000 clones, with under 80% observed a single time. Material for sequencing was PBMCs. The source is a young man in good health and CMV-seropositive.

A single count supports this clone. This sequence joins TRBV28 and TRBJ2-7; 9 positions match TRBD1. J lost 7 bases, V lost 3 bases, and 10 bases had no gene match. Per germline, CDR1 MDHEN and CDR2 SYDVKM. The CDR3 length is 15 residues. CDR3 in DNA: TGTGCCAGCAGTTTTGGGACAGGGATACCCCGGGAGCAGTACTTC. It specifies CASSFGTGIPREQYF.

This chain connects TRBV6-1 to TRBJ1-1, with D perhaps TRBD1 (5 bases). Germline V gives CDR1 MNHNS, CDR2 SASEGT. V was trimmed by 4 bases and J by 0 bases, leaving 18 bases between them. The CDR3 spans 17 residues. This CDR3 is CASSVHLRTSLNTEAFF. The CDR3 bases are TGTGCCAGCAGTGTTCACCTACGGACATCCTTGAACACTGAAGCTTTCTTT.

This chain connects TRBV25-1 to TRBJ2-7, with TRBD2 identical over 7 bases. Germline trimming cut 4 bases from V and 6 bases from J; bases unmatched to any gene: 9. The V gene's germline CDR1 is MGHDK and CDR2 SYGVNS. The CDR3 contains 14 residues. The CDR3 here is CASSGVAGDGEQYF. CDR3 DNA sequence: TGTGCCAGCAGTGGAGTTGCGGGAGATGGCGAGCAGTACTTC.

The chain couples TRBV5-1 to TRBJ2-2, with 7 bases aligning to TRBD1. In germline, CDR1 is SGHRS, CDR2 YFSETQ. Trimming at V came to 0 bases and at J to 2 bases, leaving 1 base not matched to a gene. The CDR3 loop spans 15 amino acids. In nucleotides, the CDR3 is TGCGCCAGCAGCTTGGAGGGGGCCAACACCGGGGAGCTGTTTTTT. This codes for CASSLEGANTGELFF. Complete variable domain (other parts from reference TRBV5-1 and TRBJ2-2): KAGVTQTPRYLIKTRGQQVTLSCSPISGHRSVSWYQQTPGQGLQFLFEYFSETQRNKGNFPGRFSGRQFSNSRSEMNVSTLELGDSALYLCASSLEGANTGELFFGEGSRLTVL.

The chain links TRBV15 to TRBJ2-7, with a tentative D call TRBD2 (5 bases). Germline V gives CDR1 LNHNV, CDR2 YYDKDF (reference sequence). This CDR3 contains 15 residues. Between the trimmed V and J ends, which lost 0 bases and 2 bases, there was a span of 11 bases. As DNA, the CDR3 is TGTGCCACCAGCAGAGATATAGCGACGACCTACGAGCAGTACTTC. It encodes CATSRDIATTYEQYF.

Written as DNA, the CDR3 is TGCGCCAGCAGCCAGTCGGTACTAGCGGGAGGGCTTCGGGCCTACGAGCAGTACTTC. This translates into CASSQSVLAGGLRAYEQYF. The chain links TRBV4-3 to TRBJ2-7; 13 nucleotides line up with TRBD2. The CDR3 runs to 19 residues. V lost 3 bases and J lost 2; bases outside the gene matches: 13. Per germline, CDR1 LGHNA and CDR2 YSLEER.

The J gene is TRBJ1-3, the V gene TRBV30; D not certain. Trimming pared 4 bases from V and 4 bases from J, leaving 17 bases between. CDR3 size: 15 residues. CDR1 and CDR2 from the germline V gene are GTSNPN and SVGIG (reference sequence). Here the CDR3 DNA reads TGTGCCTGGACCCGACTGTTTTCGGAAGGAAACACCATATATTTT. It codes for CAWTRLFSEGNTIYF.

The CDR3 nucleotides read TGTGCCAGCAGCAGGGACAGTTACAATGAGCAGTTCTTC. Its translation is CASSRDSYNEQFF. V and J are TRBV6-5 and TRBJ2-1; 7 bases match TRBD1. The CDR3 is 13 residues long. Losses at the gene ends were 6 bases for V and 4 bases for J; bases not matched to a gene: 3. In germline, CDR1 is MNHEY, CDR2 SVGAGI.

The V call is TRBV29-1, the J call TRBJ2-7; 8 bases align to TRBD1. The CDR3 loop spans 15 amino acids. J lost 3 bases, V lost 4 bases, and 11 bases had no gene match. Germline V gene lookup returns CDR1 SQVTM and CDR2 ANQGSEA. In DNA form, the CDR3 reads TGCAGCGTTGGTTCGAAACCAGGGGGCTACTACGAGCAGTACTTC. It is translated as CSVGSKPGGYYEQYF.

The rearrangement links TRBV9 to TRBJ1-1; D possibly corresponds to TRBD1 (5 bases). This CDR3 is 14 amino acids long. Per the germline V gene, CDR1 is SGDLS and CDR2 is YYNGEE. The V and J ends lost 3 bases and 3 bases respectively, with 12 bases between them. As DNA, the CDR3 is TGTGCCAGCAGCGCGAGCCAGGGTTACACTGAAGCTTTCTTT. Amino acids: CASSASQGYTEAFF. Looking up the rest from reference TRBV9 and TRBJ1-1 gives the full variable domain: DSGVTQTPKHLITATGQRVTLRCSPRSGDLSVYWYQQSLDQGLQFLIQYYNGEERAKGNILERFSAQQFPDLHSELNLSSLELGDSALYFCASSASQGYTEAFFGQGTRLTVV.

The sample holds a few counts of this clone. The rearrangement links TRBV11-2 to TRBJ2-3, with D perhaps matching TRBD2 (6 bases). Germline V gene lookup returns CDR1 SGHAT and CDR2 FQNNGV. The ends were cut back, 4 bases at V and 2 bases at J, with 13 bases in the middle. This CDR3 region has 15 residues. CDR3 sequence: CASSYFSGSTDTQYF. CDR3 sequence (DNA): TGTGCCAGCAGCTACTTTAGCGGATCCACAGATACGCAGTATTTT.

V usage is TRBV19 and J usage is TRBJ2-3, with D maybe TRBD1 (5 bases). The CDR3 has 13 residues. From germline, CDR1 is LNHDA and CDR2 SQIVND (reference sequence). Trimming shortened V by 3 bases and J by 3 bases, and 7 bases separated the two germline ends. CDR3 sequence reads: CASSIDSTDTQYF. The CDR3 nucleotides are TGTGCCAGTAGTATTGACAGTACAGATACGCAGTATTTT. The full variable domain, completed using reference TRBV19 and TRBJ2-3, is DGGITQSPKYLFRKEGQNVTLSCEQNLNHDAMYWYRQDPGQGLRLIYYSQIVNDFQKGDIAEGYSVSREKKESFPLTVTSAQKNPTAFYLCASSIDSTDTQYFGPGTRLTVL.

This clone turned up a few times. The genes are TRBV7-8 and TRBJ1-2, with 11 positions matching TRBD1. With 5 bases clipped from V and 4 bases from J, the junction kept 12 bases outside the gene matches. The germline CDR1 and CDR2 sequences are SGHVS and FQNEAQ. CDR3 length equals 17 residues. The CDR3 region is CASSPPASGTGGYGYTF. The DNA for the CDR3 is TGTGCCAGCAGCCCCCCCGCGTCGGGGACAGGGGGCTATGGCTACACCTTC.

The chain couples TRBV7-3 to TRBJ2-5, with 9 bases identical to TRBD2. Germline V gene data show CDR1 as SGHTA and CDR2 as FQGTGA. The CDR3 has 16 residues. J was trimmed by 2 bases and V by 2 bases; bases with no gene match: 6. The CDR3 DNA reads as TGTGCCAGCAGCTTAGGGTCTAGCGGGAAACAAGAGACCCAGTACTTC. Amino acid sequence: CASSLGSSGKQETQYF.

This chain connects TRBV9 to TRBJ1-2, with 8 bases matching TRBD1. The CDR3 has 16 residues. After removal of 4 bases from V and 5 bases from J, the junction contained 13 bases not matched to a gene. Germline values: CDR1 SGDLS, CDR2 YYNGEE. The CDR3 loop is CASSTALTGDLYGYTF. Here the CDR3 DNA reads TGTGCCAGCAGCACCGCGCTGACAGGGGATTTGTATGGCTACACCTTC.

This sequence joins TRBV6-1 and TRBJ2-3; D might be TRBD2 (7 bases). Germline CDR1 and CDR2: MNHNS and SASEGT. V was cut by 4 bases and J by 0 bases, with 11 bases left in between. The CDR3 covers 15 residues. CDR3 sequence reads: CASSGRGASTDTQYF. CDR3 DNA: TGTGCCAGCAGTGGACGGGGGGCCAGCACAGATACGCAGTATTTT.

V is TRBV30 and J is TRBJ1-5, with 9 bases identical to TRBD1. The V and J ends lost 3 bases and 3 bases, in that order; junction bases with no gene match: 9. The CDR3 runs 16 residues. Per the germline V gene, CDR1 is GTSNPN and CDR2 is SVGIG (reference sequence). CDR3 DNA sequence: TGTGCCTGGAGCAATGGGGACAGGGAGGACAATCAGCCCCAGCATTTT. This sequence encodes CAWSNGDREDNQPQHF.

The V gene is TRBV9, the J gene TRBJ2-1, with TRBD1 as a possible D gene (5 bases). The CDR3 consists of 15 residues. Germline V gene sequence: CDR1 SGDLS, CDR2 YYNGEE. V gave up 3 bases and J gave up 0 bases, with 10 bases separating them. The CDR3 DNA follows: TGTGCCAGCAGCGATTACAGGAGCTCCTACAATGAGCAGTTCTTC. This encodes CASSDYRSSYNEQFF.

This clone was observed once. The chain uses TRBV7-6 and TRBJ2-5; TRBD2 matches at 8 bases. Germline V CDR1 and CDR2: SGHVS, FNYEAQ. The CDR3 is 14 residues long. Trimming removed 5 bases from V and 5 bases from J; junction bases left unmatched: 7. The CDR3 is CASSPPGGKETQYF. The CDR3 DNA reads TGTGCCAGCAGCCCCCCGGGGGGGAAGGAGACCCAGTACTTC. Drawing the rest from reference TRBV7-6 and TRBJ2-5, the complete variable domain is GAGVSQSPRYKVTKRGQDVALRCDPISGHVSLYWYRQALGQGPEFLTYFNYEAQQDKSGLPNDRFSAERPEGSISTLTIQRTEQRDSAMYRCASSPPGGKETQYFGPGTRLLVL.

In its sample, this clone was seen a few times. The chain joins TRBV9 to TRBJ2-1; the D gene is possibly TRBD1 (5 bases). Germline CDR1 and CDR2: SGDLS and YYNGEE. The CDR3 contains 15 residues. Trimming stripped 0 bases from V and 5 bases from J, with 12 bases between. The CDR3 DNA reads as TGTGCCAGCAGCGTAGAGGCAGGGAATAACAATGAGCAGTTCTTC. Protein: CASSVEAGNNNEQFF.